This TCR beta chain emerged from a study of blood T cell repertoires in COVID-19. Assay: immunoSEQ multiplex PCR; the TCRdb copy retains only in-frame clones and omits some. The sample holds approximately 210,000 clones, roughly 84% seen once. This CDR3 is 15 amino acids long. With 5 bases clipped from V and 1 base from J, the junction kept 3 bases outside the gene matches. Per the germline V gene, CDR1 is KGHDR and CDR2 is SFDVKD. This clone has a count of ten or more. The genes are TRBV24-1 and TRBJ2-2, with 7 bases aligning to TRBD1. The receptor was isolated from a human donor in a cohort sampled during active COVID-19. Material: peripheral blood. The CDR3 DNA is TGTGCCACCAGTGGGAGGACAGGGAACACCGGGGAGCTGTTTTTT. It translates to CATSGRTGNTGELFF.